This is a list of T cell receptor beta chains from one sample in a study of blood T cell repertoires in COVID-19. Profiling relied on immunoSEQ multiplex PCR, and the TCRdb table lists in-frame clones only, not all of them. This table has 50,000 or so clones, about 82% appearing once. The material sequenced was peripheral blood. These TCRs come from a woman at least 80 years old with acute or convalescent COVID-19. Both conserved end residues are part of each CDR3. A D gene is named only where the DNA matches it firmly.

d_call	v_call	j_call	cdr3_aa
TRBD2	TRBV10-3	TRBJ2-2	CAISSTSGRDSGELFF
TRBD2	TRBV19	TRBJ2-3	CASTRGRVITDTQYF
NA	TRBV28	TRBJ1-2	CASSLWPGSGYTF
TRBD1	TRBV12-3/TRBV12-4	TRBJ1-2	CASSTTGSGYTF
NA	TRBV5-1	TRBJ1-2	CASSTPGDYGYTF
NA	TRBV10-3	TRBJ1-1	CAISVDSNTEAFF
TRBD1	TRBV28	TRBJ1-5	CASSLLGGSYNQPQHF
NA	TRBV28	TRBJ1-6	CASTRRGSPLHF
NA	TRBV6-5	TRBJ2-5	CASSYAGGTQYF
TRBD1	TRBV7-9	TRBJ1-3	CASSPQGVSGNTIYF
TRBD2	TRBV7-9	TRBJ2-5	CASSLLAGRETQYF
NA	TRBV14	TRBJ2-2	CASSQEGRNTGELFF
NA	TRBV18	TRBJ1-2	CASSPSGLNYGYTF
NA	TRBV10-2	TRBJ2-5	CASGGEETQYF
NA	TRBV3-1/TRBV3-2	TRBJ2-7	CASSQGAFGSYEQYF
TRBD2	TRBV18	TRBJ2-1	CASSPGLAGNEQFF
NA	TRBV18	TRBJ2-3	CASSPVTSTDTQYF
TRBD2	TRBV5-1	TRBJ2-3	CASRISGGSDTQYF
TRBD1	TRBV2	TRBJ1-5	CASSGPGQGASQPQHF
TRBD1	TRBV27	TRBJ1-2	CASSGNRGRIYGYTF
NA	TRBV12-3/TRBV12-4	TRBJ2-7	CASSLDNYEQYF
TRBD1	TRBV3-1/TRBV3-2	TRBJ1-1	CASSHPGGTGDTEAFF
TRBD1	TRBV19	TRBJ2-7	CASSTQGAAYEQYF
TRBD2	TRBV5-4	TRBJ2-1	CASSTSGRAVNEQFF
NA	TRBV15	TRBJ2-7	CATSREIGHSYEQYF
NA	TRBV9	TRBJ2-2	CASSFMNTGELFF
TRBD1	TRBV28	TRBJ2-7	CASSSTGTGVPYEQYF
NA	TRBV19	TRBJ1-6	CASSRTGTNSPLHF
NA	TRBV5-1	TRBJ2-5	CASSRGNGQGETQYF
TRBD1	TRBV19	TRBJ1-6	CASRPTGRGLNSPLHF
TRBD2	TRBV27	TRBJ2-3	CASSPGTSVTDTQYF
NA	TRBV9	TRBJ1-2	CASSVEAANYGYTF
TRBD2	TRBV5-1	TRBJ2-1	CASSTGTSGSGVDEQFF
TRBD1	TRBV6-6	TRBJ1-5	CASSWGTVISNQPQHF
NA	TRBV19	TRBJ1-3	CASSMGASIGNTIYF
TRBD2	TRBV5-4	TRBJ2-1	CASTASGTSGYNEQFF
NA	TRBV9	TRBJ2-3	CASSPRGAVADTQYF
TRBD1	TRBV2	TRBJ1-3	CASSMGQGTLTSGNTIYF
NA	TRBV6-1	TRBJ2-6	CASSETTGFRTF
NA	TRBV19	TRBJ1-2	CASRVGQHNGYTF
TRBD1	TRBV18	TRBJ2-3	CASSPRGQAADTQYF
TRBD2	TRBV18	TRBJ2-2	CASSPPSRGGRTGELFF
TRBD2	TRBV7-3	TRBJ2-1	CASSLTGGLAGGRNEQFF
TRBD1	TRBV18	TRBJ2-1	CASSPGQGNNEQFF
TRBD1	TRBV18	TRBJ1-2	CASSLGQGIYGYTF
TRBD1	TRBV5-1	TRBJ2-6	CASSLGGTGPLRGANVLTF